Shown below are 20 T cell receptor beta chains from a single sample sequenced in a study of T cell responses to AZD1222 COVID-19 vaccine. The table came from immunoSEQ multiplex PCR; TCRdb's copy has only in-frame clones and leaves some out. In the table there are about 81,000 clones, around 83% of which are singletons. The source was peripheral blood, collected 28 days after the second AZD1222 dose. These receptors were taken from an adult who received the AZD1222 COVID-19 vaccine.

The J gene is TRBJ1-4, the V gene TRBV6-1, with D uncertain. Germline lookup yields CDR1 MNHNS and CDR2 SASEGT. The CDR3 is 13 amino acids. V dropped 1 base and J dropped 8 bases, with 8 bases sitting between them. The CDR3 protein is CASSEVVWEKLFF. In DNA, the CDR3 is TGTGCCAGCAGTGAAGTTGTTTGGGAAAAACTGTTTTTT.

This clone has just a few counts. The J gene is TRBJ2-1, the V gene TRBV20-1; no definite D call. The CDR3 has 14 residues. Looked up from germline, CDR1 is DFQATT and CDR2 is SNEGSKA (reference sequence). V was pared by 3 bases and J by 5 bases, with 14 bases between. As DNA, the CDR3 is TGCAGTGCTAGTGGGTTAGCTCCAGACAATGAGCAGTTCTTC. It yields the protein CSASGLAPDNEQFF.

This clone was seen a single time. This chain joins TRBV28 and TRBJ2-3; possible D gene TRBD2, 7 bases. CDR1 is MDHEN, CDR2 SYDVKM, per germline. The CDR3 length is 15 residues. The V and J ends lost 8 bases and 3 bases respectively, with 18 bases between them. The DNA of the CDR3 is TGTGCCAGCGGGCTCCGGGGGGCCCCTACAGATACGCAGTATTTT. Protein product: CASGLRGAPTDTQYF. Based on the CDR3 plus reference TRBV28 and TRBJ2-3, the full variable domain is DVKVTQSSRYLVKRTGEKVFLECVQDMDHENMFWYRQDPGLGLRLIYFSYDVKMKEKGDIPEGYSVSREKKERFSLILESASTNQTSMYLCASGLRGAPTDTQYFGPGTRLTVL.

The V gene is TRBV19, the J gene TRBJ2-3; 10 positions agree with TRBD2. V lost 5 bases, J lost 6 bases, and 14 bases stayed unmatched. The CDR3 runs 17 residues. Germline V lookup: CDR1 LNHDA, CDR2 SQIVND (reference sequence). The CDR3 nucleotides are TGTGCCAGTAGTGCCCTCGGGAGCGGGAGGGGCCTTGATACGCAGTATTTT. As protein: CASSALGSGRGLDTQYF.

The chain combines TRBV4-3 with TRBJ2-3; weak D call: TRBD2 (7 bases). The CDR3 has 17 residues. Germline V CDR1 and CDR2: LGHNA, YSLEER. V was trimmed by 0 bases and J by 6 bases, leaving 19 bases between them. CDR3 nucleotide sequence: TGCGCCAGCAGCCAAGACGTAGGGGGGAGGGCAGGGGATACGCAGTATTTT. This sequence encodes CASSQDVGGRAGDTQYF.

V gene TRBV6-4 combines with J gene TRBJ2-7; D call uncertain. This CDR3 is built from 15 residues. Deletions cut 3 bases from V and 2 bases from J, with 14 bases between. The germline CDR1 and CDR2 sequences are MRHNA and SNTAGT. CDR3: CASSEGSAHTYEQYF. The CDR3 DNA reads as TGTGCCAGCAGTGAGGGATCAGCCCATACCTACGAGCAGTACTTC.

The chain employs TRBV5-6 and TRBJ2-1, with 7 bases fitting TRBD2. Germline V gene data show CDR1 as SGHDT and CDR2 as YYEEEE. The CDR3 loop spans 15 amino acids. V shed 3 bases, J shed 6 bases, and the junction held 9 bases outside the gene matches. CDR3 sequence (DNA): TGTGCCAGCAGCTCCCTTGGGGGGGATTCCAATGAGCAGTTCTTC. Translated, it gives CASSSLGGDSNEQFF. Drawing the rest from reference TRBV5-6 and TRBJ2-1, the complete variable domain is DAGVTQSPTHLIKTRGQQVTLRCSPKSGHDTVSWYQQALGQGPQFIFQYYEEEERQRGNFPDRFSGHQFPNYSSELNVNALLLGDSALYLCASSSLGGDSNEQFFGPGTRLTVL.

The chain joins TRBV5-4 to TRBJ1-5; maybe TRBD1 (5 bases). In germline, CDR1 is SGHNT, CDR2 YYREEE (reference sequence). The CDR3 consists of 13 residues. V dropped 4 bases and J dropped 4 bases, with 9 bases sitting between them. For the CDR3, the DNA is TGTGCCAGCAGCCCTGGGGGGAATCAGCCCCAGCATTTT. It codes for CASSPGGNQPQHF.

The rearrangement joins TRBV9 to TRBJ2-2; D gene uncertain. Deletions cut 4 bases from V and 3 bases from J, with 16 bases between. This CDR3 has 16 residues. Germline CDR1 and CDR2: SGDLS and YYNGEE. The CDR3 DNA is TGTGCCAGCAGCAGGGAACCCACGACGGACACCGGGGAGCTGTTTTTT. It yields the protein CASSREPTTDTGELFF.

The chain carries TRBV7-8 and TRBJ2-7; possibly TRBD1 for D (7 bases). Trimming took 5 bases from V and 0 from J, leaving 11 bases between them. Looked up from germline, CDR1 is SGHVS and CDR2 is FQNEAQ. The CDR3 sequence is 14 residues long. CDR3 DNA sequence: TGTGCCAGCAGCGCCCAGGGGGGCTCCTACGAGCAGTACTTC. Residues: CASSAQGGSYEQYF.

The chain recombines TRBV7-3 with TRBJ2-3, with D perhaps TRBD1 (6 bases). Germline lookup yields CDR1 SGHTA and CDR2 FQGTGA. This CDR3 is 14 amino acids long. V shed 4 bases and J shed 0 bases, with 8 bases lying between them. The CDR3 bases are TGTGCCAGCAGCTCCGGACAGAGCACAGATACGCAGTATTTT. Protein product: CASSSGQSTDTQYF.

As DNA, the CDR3 is TGTGCCAGCAGCTTAGCGACCACTAGCGGGGGGGCCACAGATACGCAGTATTTT. It translates to CASSLATTSGGATDTQYF. The V and J genes are TRBV7-6 and TRBJ2-3; 13 bases agree with TRBD2. V trimming: 0 bases; J trimming: 2 bases; junction bases outside the gene matches: 5. In germline, CDR1 is SGHVS, CDR2 FNYEAQ. CDR3 length: 18 amino acids.

The DNA of the CDR3 is TGTGCCAGCAGCTTTGGTACGGGGACAGATACGCAGTATTTT. Its translation: CASSFGTGTDTQYF. The chain employs TRBV11-3 and TRBJ2-3; a weak D match, TRBD2 (5 bases). The CDR3 covers 14 residues. V was shortened by 3 bases and J by 3 bases, with 10 bases between the two germline ends. Germline V lookup: CDR1 SGHNT, CDR2 YENEEA.

The chain couples TRBV7-8 to TRBJ1-5; TRBD1 agrees at 10 bases. This CDR3 has 16 amino acids. V lost 4 bases, J lost 5 bases, and 8 bases stayed unmatched. Germline CDR1 reads SGHVS; CDR2 reads FQNEAQ. The CDR3 region has the DNA TGTGCCAGCAGCTCGAGGAGGACAGGGGGAGATCAGCCCCAGCATTTT. Translated: CASSSRRTGGDQPQHF.

This chain links TRBV4-3 with TRBJ2-5; D might be TRBD1 (6 bases). Germline CDR1 reads LGHNA; CDR2 reads YSLEER. V dropped 3 bases and J dropped 1 base, with 15 bases sitting between them. CDR3 size: 16 residues. This CDR3 reads CASSQGAAPTQETQYF. CDR3 coding DNA: TGCGCCAGCAGCCAGGGGGCGGCCCCGACCCAAGAGACCCAGTACTTC.

J is TRBJ2-7 and V is TRBV6-6; D might be TRBD2 (6 bases). The CDR3 length is 13 residues. CDR1 is MNHNY and CDR2 is SVGAGI in the germline V gene (reference sequence). The V gene lost 5 bases and the J gene lost 5 bases, with 13 bases spanning the gap. CDR3 in DNA: TGTGCCAGCAGTCCAGGGACTCCACACGAGCAGTACTTC. Its protein is CASSPGTPHEQYF.

The chain uses TRBV4-2 and TRBJ2-7; 8 bases are shared with TRBD2. Germline CDR1 reads LGHNA; CDR2 reads YNFKEQ. J lost 3 bases, V lost 3 bases, and 10 bases had no gene match. The CDR3 length is 16 residues. The CDR3 is CASSQALAGIGYEQYF. CDR3 DNA sequence: TGTGCCAGCAGCCAGGCATTAGCGGGAATAGGCTACGAGCAGTACTTC.

This clone is a singleton in its sample. The chain uses TRBV7-6 and TRBJ1-1; TRBD1 is a possible D gene (5 bases). Germline CDR1 and CDR2: SGHVS and FNYEAQ. Trimming took 5 bases from V and 6 from J, leaving 19 bases between them. The CDR3 contains 15 residues. The CDR3 sequence is CASSRVGAPWAEAFF. The CDR3 coding sequence is TGTGCCAGCAGCCGGGTCGGGGCACCTTGGGCTGAAGCTTTCTTT.

V usage is TRBV5-1 and J usage is TRBJ2-3; 13 bases are shared with TRBD2. V dropped 6 bases and J dropped 1; count of bases not matched to a gene: 2. Looked up from germline, CDR1 is SGHRS and CDR2 is YFSETQ. CDR3 length: 15 residues. CDR3 in DNA: TGCGCCAGCATCGGACTAGCGGGGGGCACAGATACGCAGTATTTT. Translation: CASIGLAGGTDTQYF.

The V call is TRBV10-3, the J call TRBJ1-1; the D gene is possibly TRBD1 (5 bases). The CDR3 length is 13 residues. CDR1 ENHRY and CDR2 SYGVKD come from the germline V gene. Trimming shortened V by 8 bases and J by 8 bases, and 18 bases separated the two germline ends. CDR3 protein: CAIGARESGEAFF. The CDR3 DNA reads TGTGCCATCGGGGCCCGGGAATCGGGGGAAGCTTTCTTT.